These T cell receptor beta chains were read from a single sample in a study of spatial heterogeneity in lung cancer. TCRdb called the 5' RACE reads again in MiXCR, with one record for every CDR3 protein. The sample contains around 27,000 distinct CDR3 sequences, roughly 5.5% of which appear only once. The specimen was PBMCs, collected at follow-up. The receptors come from a male donor with early-stage non-small cell lung cancer. Both conserved end residues are part of each CDR3. D genes are given only for firm matches. Clone size appears in some rows only: once, few, many, or a class for an expanded clone.

clone_size d_call j_call v_call cdr3_nt cdr3_aa
few NA TRBJ2-4 TRBV6-1 TGTGCCAGCAGTGAATATCTAGCTGTGACAGCCAAAAACATTCAGTACTTC CASSEYLAVTAKNIQYF
many TRBD2 TRBJ2-1 TRBV24-1 TGTGCCACCAGTGCCACTGGGGAGGGTCGCGGGCAGTTCTTC CATSATGEGRGQFF
many NA TRBJ2-2 TRBV2 TGTGCCAGCAGTGAATCTCCCCTCGCAGTTGGGGAGCTGTTTTTT CASSESPLAVGELFF
many NA TRBJ1-1 TRBV15 TGTGCCACCAGCAGAGGTGAAGGGCGTACTGAAGCTTTCTTT CATSRGEGRTEAFF
many NA TRBJ1-1 TRBV7-8 TGTGCCAGCAGCTTGACCAACCTGAACACTGAAGCTTTCTTT CASSLTNLNTEAFF
many TRBD2 TRBJ2-3 TRBV5-1 TGCGCCAGCAGCTTGGGACTAGCGGGGTTAACAGATACGCAGTATTTT CASSLGLAGLTDTQYF
many NA TRBJ2-3 TRBV7-6 TGTGCCAGCAGCTTAGCTAAATCTAGCACAGATACGCAGTATTTT CASSLAKSSTDTQYF
few NA TRBJ1-2 TRBV20-1 TGCAGTGCTAGTGATTGGAGGGACAACTATGGCTACACCTTC CSASDWRDNYGYTF
many TRBD2 TRBJ2-3 TRBV20-1 TGCAGTGCTAGAGAGGGACTAGCGAGCATCACAGATACGCAGTATTTT CSAREGLASITDTQYF
many NA TRBJ1-5 TRBV7-6 TGTGCCAGCAGCTTAGGTCCGGCAGGGTATAATCAGCCCCAGCATTTT CASSLGPAGYNQPQHF
NA NA TRBJ2-1 TRBV6-2/TRBV6-3 TGTGCCAGCAGTTTGACGGGCGGGGAGCAGTTCTTC CASSLTGGEQFF
few TRBD2 TRBJ2-2 TRBV4-2 TGTGCCAGCAGCCAAGAAGCTAGCGGGGGTGGCGGGGAGCTGTTTTTT CASSQEASGGGGELFF
many NA TRBJ2-3 TRBV7-3 TGTGCCAGCAGCCTAAATTCGGGGACGAATACGCAGTATTTT CASSLNSGTNTQYF
NA NA TRBJ2-2 TRBV12-3/TRBV12-4 TGTGCCAGCAGTCCTGGGGGGGGCAGCACCGGGGAGCTGTTTTTT CASSPGGGSTGELFF
few TRBD2 TRBJ2-3 TRBV3-1 TGTGCCAGCAGCGACGGCTTAGCGGGGCGAAGCACAGATACGCAGTATTTT CASSDGLAGRSTDTQYF
few NA TRBJ2-3 TRBV12-3/TRBV12-4 TGTGCCAGCAGTTTACGGGGGACAGATACGCAGTATTTT CASSLRGTDTQYF
few TRBD2 TRBJ2-1 TRBV24-1 TGTGCCACCAGCACTGGAGGGTCGGGGGGCTCCTACAATGAGCAGTTCTTC CATSTGGSGGSYNEQFF
many NA TRBJ2-5 TRBV13 TGTGCCAGCAGCCGGGACCAGAAAGAGACCCAGTACTTC CASSRDQKETQYF
many NA TRBJ2-7 TRBV7-8 TGTGCCAGCAGCTTAGTGGCAGGGGCCGAGCAGTACTTC CASSLVAGAEQYF
many NA TRBJ1-1 TRBV5-1 TGCGCCAGCAGCTTTTCCATCGGGTCTGAAGCTTTCTTT CASSFSIGSEAFF
many NA TRBJ2-1 TRBV3-2 TGTGCCAGCAGGCGGGAGTATTATGAGCAGTTCTTC CASRREYYEQFF
many TRBD2 TRBJ2-3 TRBV28 TGTGCCAGCAGTTTGCCCGGGACTAGAGGGACGCAGTATTTT CASSLPGTRGTQYF
many TRBD1 TRBJ1-4 TRBV5-1 TGCGCCAGCAGATTAGGGACAGGGATTGAAAAACTGTTTTTT CASRLGTGIEKLFF
NA NA TRBJ1-1 TRBV12-3/TRBV12-4 TGTGCCAGCAGTACCCTAGGGGCAGCCGCTTTCTTT CASSTLGAAAFF
few TRBD1 TRBJ2-1 TRBV9 TGTGCCAGCAGCGAGGCAGGGGGCGCATACAATGAGCAGTTCTTC CASSEAGGAYNEQFF
many TRBD2 TRBJ2-1 TRBV11-3 TGTGCCAGCAGCCGTTGGACTAGCTTCGATGAGCAGTTCTTC CASSRWTSFDEQFF
NA TRBD2 TRBJ2-5 TRBV12-3/TRBV12-4 TGTGCCAGCAGACGGGAGGGTGCAGAGACCCAGTACTTC CASRREGAETQYF
NA TRBD1 TRBJ1-5 TRBV30 TGTGCCTGGAGTGGACAGGGGGAACAGCCCCAGCATTTT CAWSGQGEQPQHF
few NA TRBJ1-2 TRBV6-2/TRBV6-3 TGTGCCAGCAGTTACGACGGGGGGTATGGCTACACCTTC CASSYDGGYGYTF
NA NA TRBJ2-2 TRBV7-2 TGTGCCAGCAGCTTTTCACCCACCGGGGAGCTGTTTTTT CASSFSPTGELFF
many TRBD1 TRBJ2-2 TRBV5-1 TGCGCCAGCAGCCCGGACAGGGGCGGGGAGCTGTTTTTT CASSPDRGGELFF
NA NA TRBJ1-2 TRBV12-3/TRBV12-4 TGTGCCAGCAGTCCCGCAGGGGTAGGAGGCTACACCTTC CASSPAGVGGYTF
many NA TRBJ2-7 TRBV5-4 TGTGCCAGCAAAGAAGAGCCGCAGTACTCCTACGAGCAGTACTTC CASKEEPQYSYEQYF
few TRBD1 TRBJ1-5 TRBV12-3/TRBV12-4 TGTGCCAGCAGTTCCTCCGGGACAGGGGGCAATCAGCCCCAGCATTTT CASSSSGTGGNQPQHF
many NA TRBJ2-1 TRBV4-1 TGCGCCAGCAGCCAAGATATTGGCCACAATGAGCAGTTCTTC CASSQDIGHNEQFF
many NA TRBJ1-1 TRBV7-2 TGTGCCAGCAGCTCCAGATGGACCGTGAACACTGAAGCTTTCTTT CASSSRWTVNTEAFF
few NA TRBJ2-5 TRBV5-1 TGCGCCAGCAGCCCTGGAGGGACGCAGGGGACCCAGTACTTC CASSPGGTQGTQYF
many NA TRBJ1-1 TRBV11-2 TGTGCCAGCACCACAAGGGCCAGGGTGAACACTGAAGCTTTCTTT CASTTRARVNTEAFF
many NA TRBJ2-1 TRBV9 TGTGCCAGCAGCTTACGATTGAGCTACAATGAGCAGTTCTTC CASSLRLSYNEQFF
few TRBD1 TRBJ2-1 TRBV7-2 TGTGCCAGCAGCATCACCGGGACAGGGGGCGTCTACAATGAGCAGTTCTTC CASSITGTGGVYNEQFF
NA TRBD1 TRBJ1-2 TRBV6-2/TRBV6-3 TGTGCCAGCAGTGAAACCGGGACAGGGAGTTGGAGTCGGGGCTACACCTTC CASSETGTGSWSRGYTF